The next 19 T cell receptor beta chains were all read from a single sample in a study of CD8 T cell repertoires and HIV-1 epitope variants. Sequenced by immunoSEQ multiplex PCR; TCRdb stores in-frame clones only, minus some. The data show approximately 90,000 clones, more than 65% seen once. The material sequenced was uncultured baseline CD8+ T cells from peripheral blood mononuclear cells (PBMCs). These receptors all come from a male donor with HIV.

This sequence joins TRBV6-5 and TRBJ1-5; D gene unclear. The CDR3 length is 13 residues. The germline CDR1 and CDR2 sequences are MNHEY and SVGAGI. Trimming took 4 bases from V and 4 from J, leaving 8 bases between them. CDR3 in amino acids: CASSWQQNQPQHF. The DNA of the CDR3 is TGTGCCAGCAGTTGGCAACAGAATCAGCCCCAGCATTTT.

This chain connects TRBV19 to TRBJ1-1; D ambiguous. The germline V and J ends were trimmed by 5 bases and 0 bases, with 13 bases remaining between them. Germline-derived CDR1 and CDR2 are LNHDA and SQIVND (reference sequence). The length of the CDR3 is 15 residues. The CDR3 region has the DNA TGTGCCAGTAGTTTGGTCCCAGACATGAACACTGAAGCTTTCTTT. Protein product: CASSLVPDMNTEAFF.

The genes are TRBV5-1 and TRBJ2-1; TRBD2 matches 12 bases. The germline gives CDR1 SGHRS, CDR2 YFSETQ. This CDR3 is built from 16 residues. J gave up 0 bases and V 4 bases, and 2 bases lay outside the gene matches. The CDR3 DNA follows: TGCGCCAGCAGCCCGACTAGCGGGAGCTCCTACAATGAGCAGTTCTTC. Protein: CASSPTSGSSYNEQFF.

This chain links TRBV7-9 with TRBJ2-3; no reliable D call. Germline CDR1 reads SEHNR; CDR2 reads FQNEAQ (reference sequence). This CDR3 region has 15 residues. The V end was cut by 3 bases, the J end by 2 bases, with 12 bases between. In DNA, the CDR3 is TGTGCCAGCAGCTTCGATTCCTCTAACACAGATACGCAGTATTTT. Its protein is CASSFDSSNTDTQYF.

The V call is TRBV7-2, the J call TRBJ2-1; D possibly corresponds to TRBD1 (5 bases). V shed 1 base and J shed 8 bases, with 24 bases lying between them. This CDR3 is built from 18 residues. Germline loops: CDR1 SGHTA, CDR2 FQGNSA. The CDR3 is CASSLVGGAGQGRDEQFF. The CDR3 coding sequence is TGTGCCAGCAGCTTAGTGGGTGGGGCAGGGCAGGGTCGCGATGAGCAGTTCTTC. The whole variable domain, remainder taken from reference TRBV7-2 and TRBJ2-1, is GAGVSQSPSNKVTEKGKDVELRCDPISGHTALYWYRQSLGQGLEFLIYFQGNSAPDKSGLPSDRFSAERTGGSVSTLTIQRTQQEDSAVYLCASSLVGGAGQGRDEQFFGPGTRLTVL.

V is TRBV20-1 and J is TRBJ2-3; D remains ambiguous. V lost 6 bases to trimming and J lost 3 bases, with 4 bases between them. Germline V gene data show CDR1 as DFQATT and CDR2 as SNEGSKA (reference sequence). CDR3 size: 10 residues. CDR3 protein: CSALTDTQYF. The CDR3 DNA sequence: TGCAGTGCCCTTACAGATACGCAGTATTTT.

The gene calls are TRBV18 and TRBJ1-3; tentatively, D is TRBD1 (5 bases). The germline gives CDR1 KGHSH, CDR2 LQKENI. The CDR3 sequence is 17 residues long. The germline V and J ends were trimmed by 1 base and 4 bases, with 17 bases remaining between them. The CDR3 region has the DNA TGTGCCAGCTCACCACTGGGGTTTGCGGGGGACGGAAACACCATATATTTT. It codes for CASSPLGFAGDGNTIYF. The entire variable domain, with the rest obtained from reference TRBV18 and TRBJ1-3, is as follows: NAGVMQNPRHLVRRRGQEARLRCSPMKGHSHVYWYRQLPEEGLKFMVYLQKENIIDESGMPKERFSAEFPKEGPSILRIQQVVRGDSAAYFCASSPLGFAGDGNTIYFGEGSWLTVV.

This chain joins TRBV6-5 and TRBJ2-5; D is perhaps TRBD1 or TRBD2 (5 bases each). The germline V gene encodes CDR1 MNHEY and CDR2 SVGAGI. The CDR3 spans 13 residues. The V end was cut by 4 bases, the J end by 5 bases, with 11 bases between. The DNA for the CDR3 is TGTGCCAGCAGTTGGGAGAAGGGGGAGACCCAGTACTTC. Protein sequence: CASSWEKGETQYF.

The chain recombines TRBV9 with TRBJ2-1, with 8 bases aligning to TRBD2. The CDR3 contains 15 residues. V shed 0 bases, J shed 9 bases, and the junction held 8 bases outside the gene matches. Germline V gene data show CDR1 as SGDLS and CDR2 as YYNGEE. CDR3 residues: CASSVGGSGVVEQFF. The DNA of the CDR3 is TGTGCCAGCAGCGTAGGGGGTAGCGGGGTAGTTGAGCAGTTCTTC.

Here the CDR3 DNA reads TGTGCCAGCAGCTCGATAGGGCCGGGCACTGAAGCTTTCTTT. Translation: CASSSIGPGTEAFF. V is TRBV7-2 and J is TRBJ1-1, with D unclear. Between the trimmed V and J ends, which lost 4 bases and 4 bases, there was a span of 13 bases. From germline, CDR1 is SGHTA and CDR2 FQGNSA. The CDR3 runs 14 residues.

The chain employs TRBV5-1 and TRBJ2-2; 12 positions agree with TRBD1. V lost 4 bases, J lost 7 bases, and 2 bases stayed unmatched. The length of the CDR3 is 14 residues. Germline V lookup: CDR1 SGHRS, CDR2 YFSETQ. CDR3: CASSGTGGLGELFF. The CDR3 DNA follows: TGCGCCAGCAGCGGGACAGGGGGCCTCGGGGAGCTGTTTTTT.

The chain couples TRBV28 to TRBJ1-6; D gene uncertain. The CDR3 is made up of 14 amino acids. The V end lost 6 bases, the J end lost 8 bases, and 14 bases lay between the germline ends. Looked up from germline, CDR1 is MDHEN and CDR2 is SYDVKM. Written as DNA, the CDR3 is TGTGCCAGCAGGAAGCCCCCCGGGGATTCACCCCTCCACTTT. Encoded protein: CASRKPPGDSPLHF.

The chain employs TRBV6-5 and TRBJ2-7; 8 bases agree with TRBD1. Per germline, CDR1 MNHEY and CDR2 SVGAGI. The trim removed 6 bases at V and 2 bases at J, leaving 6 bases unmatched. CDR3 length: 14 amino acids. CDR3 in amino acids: CASSPVQGAYEQYF. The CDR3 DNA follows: TGTGCCAGCAGCCCTGTACAGGGGGCCTACGAGCAGTACTTC.

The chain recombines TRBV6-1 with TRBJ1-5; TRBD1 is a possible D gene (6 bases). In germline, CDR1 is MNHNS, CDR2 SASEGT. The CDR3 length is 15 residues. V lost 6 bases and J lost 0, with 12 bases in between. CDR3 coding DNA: TGTGCCAGCAGGAACCCGACAGGTAGCAATCAGCCCCAGCATTTT. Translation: CASRNPTGSNQPQHF.

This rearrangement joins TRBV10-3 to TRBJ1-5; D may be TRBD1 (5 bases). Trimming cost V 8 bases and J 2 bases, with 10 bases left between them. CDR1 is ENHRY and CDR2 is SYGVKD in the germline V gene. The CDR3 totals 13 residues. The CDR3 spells CAIGGGGNQPQHF. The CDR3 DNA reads TGTGCCATCGGTGGGGGGGGCAATCAGCCCCAGCATTTT.

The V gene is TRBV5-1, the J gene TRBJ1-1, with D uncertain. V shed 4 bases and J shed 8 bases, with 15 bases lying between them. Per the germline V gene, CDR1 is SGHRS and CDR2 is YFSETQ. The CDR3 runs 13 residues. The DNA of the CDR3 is TGCGCCAGCAGCCGTCTTTCGGGCGGCGAAGCTTTCTTT. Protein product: CASSRLSGGEAFF.

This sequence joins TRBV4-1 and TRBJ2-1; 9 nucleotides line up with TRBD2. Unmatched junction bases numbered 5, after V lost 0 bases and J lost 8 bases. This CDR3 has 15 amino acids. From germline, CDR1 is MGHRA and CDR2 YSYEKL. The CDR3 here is CASSQEGTSWDEQFF. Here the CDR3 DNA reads TGCGCCAGCAGCCAAGAGGGGACTAGCTGGGATGAGCAGTTCTTC.

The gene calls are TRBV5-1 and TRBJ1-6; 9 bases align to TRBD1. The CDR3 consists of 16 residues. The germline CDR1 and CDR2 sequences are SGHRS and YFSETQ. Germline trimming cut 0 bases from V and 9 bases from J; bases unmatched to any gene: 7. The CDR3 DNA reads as TGCGCCAGCAGCTTGGTCCCCGGACAGGGGAGTTCACCCCTCCACTTT. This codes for CASSLVPGQGSSPLHF.

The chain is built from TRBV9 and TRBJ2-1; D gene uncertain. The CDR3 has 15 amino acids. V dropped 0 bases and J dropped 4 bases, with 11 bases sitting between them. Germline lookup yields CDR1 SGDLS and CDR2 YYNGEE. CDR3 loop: CASSVVPLSYNEQFF. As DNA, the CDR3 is TGTGCCAGCAGCGTAGTTCCCCTCAGTTACAATGAGCAGTTCTTC.